This TCR beta chain was sequenced for a study of cytomegalovirus exposure and HLA in healthy donors. Findings and caveats of the study: The study listed under 200 cytomegalovirus-associated TCR beta chains. Published work reported that the classifier diagnosed cytomegalovirus status with high specificity and sensitivity.

Some clones are missing from TCRdb's copy, which holds only in-frame ones; the method was immunoSEQ multiplex PCR. The table has roughly 200,000 clones, 86% seen once. About this clone: As yet, its antigen is unknown.

Material for sequencing was PBMCs. The sequence came from a man aged 30 to 39 in good health and CMV-seropositive.

The CDR3 here is CASSSTQKGLGSEKLFF. The CDR3 nucleotides read TGTGCCAGCAGTTCCACCCAGAAAGGGTTGGGCAGTGAAAAACTGTTTTTT. The chain combines TRBV28 with TRBJ1-4; no clear D gene. With 4 bases removed from V and 7 bases from J, the gap between germline ends came to 22 bases. Germline CDR1 and CDR2: MDHEN and SYDVKM. The CDR3 is 17 residues long.